This entry lists 5 T cell receptor beta chains sequenced from one sample in a study of beta chain features in type 1 diabetes. Study results and limitations: All four CD4+ subsets of Type 1 diabetes patients contained TCRB CDR3s that were moderately but significantly shorter.

These receptors are not linked to any known antigen. The sequenced template was cDNA made from the entire isolated RNA. Profiled with immunoSEQ multiplex PCR; TCRdb holds only in-frame clones, not every one. The table records 230,000 or so clones, around 15% of them present only once. Sample: naive CD4+ T cells from blood. Source of these receptors: a man in his thirties or forties with type 1 diabetes.

The J gene is TRBJ2-3, the V gene TRBV25-1; the match to TRBD2 covers 10 bases. Looked up from germline, CDR1 is MGHDK and CDR2 is SYGVNS. The CDR3 has 15 amino acids. V was pared by 6 bases and J by 4 bases, with 7 bases of the junction left unmatched. CDR3 protein: CASRTGTSVSDTQYF. The CDR3 region has the DNA TGTGCCAGCAGGACCGGGACTAGCGTGTCAGATACGCAGTATTTT.

This clone was recorded a few times. The V gene is TRBV6-5, the J gene TRBJ2-5; 8 nucleotides agree with TRBD2. Germline CDR1 and CDR2: MNHEY and SVGAGI. This CDR3 spans 15 amino acids. Trimming at V came to 4 bases and at J to 4 bases, leaving 8 bases not matched to a gene. The CDR3 nucleotides are TGTGCCAGCAGTTGGAGCGGGAGAACGGGAGAGACCCAGTACTTC. It specifies CASSWSGRTGETQYF.

Notes on this clone: Other DNA sequences of this sample code for an identical CDR3. V is TRBV30 and J is TRBJ2-3; D may be TRBD2 (5 bases). V was pared by 0 bases and J by 6 bases, with 7 bases between. This CDR3 is built from 12 residues. CDR1 and CDR2 (germline): GTSNPN, SVGIG (reference sequence). The CDR3 loop reads CAWSVLGDTQYF. The CDR3 DNA is TGTGCCTGGAGTGTACTAGGGGATACGCAGTATTTT.

This chain connects TRBV11-3 to TRBJ2-5; D perhaps matches TRBD2 (5 bases). The germline V gene has CDR1 SGHNT and CDR2 YENEEA. The CDR3 loop spans 12 amino acids. V was cut by 8 bases and J by 2 bases, with 9 bases left in between. This CDR3 is CASPRGQETQYF. CDR3 nucleotide sequence: TGTGCCAGCCCGAGAGGGCAAGAGACCCAGTACTTC.

This clone has a handful of counts. The rearrangement links TRBV6-5 to TRBJ2-5; tentatively, D is TRBD1 (5 bases). Germline loops: CDR1 MNHEY, CDR2 SVGAGI. V dropped 0 bases and J dropped 2 bases, with 13 bases sitting between them. The CDR3 length is 16 residues. The CDR3: CASSYSTGRAQETQYF. The CDR3 region has the DNA TGTGCCAGCAGTTACTCGACGGGCAGGGCTCAAGAGACCCAGTACTTC.